This TCR beta chain emerged from a study of cytomegalovirus exposure and HLA in healthy donors. A multiplex PCR was run with 60 Vbeta primers and 13 Jbeta primers. Some clones are missing from TCRdb's copy, which holds only in-frame ones; the method was immunoSEQ multiplex PCR. The sample shows about 130,000 clones, approximately 80% of them seen only once. V lost 0 bases, J lost 7 bases, and 9 bases stayed unmatched. The CDR3 spans 15 residues. CDR1 and CDR2 from the germline V gene are LGHNA and YSLEER. The chain carries TRBV4-3 and TRBJ2-7; 7 bases line up with TRBD2. The source material was PBMCs. This TCR was recovered from a middle-aged man in good health and CMV-seronegative. The CDR3 region is CASSQDFGGLREQYF. The CDR3 DNA follows: TGCGCCAGCAGCCAAGATTTCGGGGGGTTAAGGGAGCAGTACTTC.